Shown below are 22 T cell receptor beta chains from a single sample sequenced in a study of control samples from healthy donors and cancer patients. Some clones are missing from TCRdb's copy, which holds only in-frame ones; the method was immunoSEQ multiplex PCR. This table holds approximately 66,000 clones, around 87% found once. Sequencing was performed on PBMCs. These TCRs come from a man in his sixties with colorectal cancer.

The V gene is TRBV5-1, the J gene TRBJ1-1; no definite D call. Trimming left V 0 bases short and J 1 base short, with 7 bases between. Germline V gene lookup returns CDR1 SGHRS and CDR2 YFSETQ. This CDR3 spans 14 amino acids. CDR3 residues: CASSLEYTNTEAFF. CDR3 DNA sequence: TGCGCCAGCAGCTTGGAGTATACGAACACTGAAGCTTTCTTT.

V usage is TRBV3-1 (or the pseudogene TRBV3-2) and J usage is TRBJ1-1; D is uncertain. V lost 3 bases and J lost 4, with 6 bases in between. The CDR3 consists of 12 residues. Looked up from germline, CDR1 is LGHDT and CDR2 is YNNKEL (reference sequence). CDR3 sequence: CASSHGSTEAFF. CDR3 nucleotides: TGTGCCAGCAGCCATGGGAGCACTGAAGCTTTCTTT.

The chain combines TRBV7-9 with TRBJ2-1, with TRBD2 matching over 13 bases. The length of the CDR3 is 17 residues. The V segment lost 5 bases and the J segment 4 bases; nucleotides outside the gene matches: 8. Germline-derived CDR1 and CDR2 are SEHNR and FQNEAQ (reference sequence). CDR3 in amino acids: CASSPGLAGNPYNEQFF. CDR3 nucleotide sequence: TGTGCCAGCAGCCCGGGACTAGCGGGGAACCCATACAATGAGCAGTTCTTC.

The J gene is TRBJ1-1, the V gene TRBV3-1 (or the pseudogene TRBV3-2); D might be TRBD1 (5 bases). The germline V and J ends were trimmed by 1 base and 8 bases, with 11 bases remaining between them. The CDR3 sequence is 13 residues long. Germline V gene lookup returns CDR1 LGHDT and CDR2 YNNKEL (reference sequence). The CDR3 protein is CASSQAPGGEAFF. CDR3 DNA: TGTGCCAGCAGCCAAGCCCCCGGGGGGGAAGCTTTCTTT.

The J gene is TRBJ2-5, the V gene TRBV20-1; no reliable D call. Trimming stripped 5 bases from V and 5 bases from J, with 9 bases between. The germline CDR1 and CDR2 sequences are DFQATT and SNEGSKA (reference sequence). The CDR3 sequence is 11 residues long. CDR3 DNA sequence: TGCAGTGCTTGGAAAGTGGAGACCCAGTACTTC. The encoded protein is CSAWKVETQYF.

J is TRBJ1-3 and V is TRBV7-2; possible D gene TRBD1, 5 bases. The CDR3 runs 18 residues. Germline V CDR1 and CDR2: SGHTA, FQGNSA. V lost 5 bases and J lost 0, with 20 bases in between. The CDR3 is CASSGVVPGTISGNTIYF. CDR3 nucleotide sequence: TGTGCCAGCAGCGGGGTCGTCCCAGGGACTATCTCTGGAAACACCATATATTTT.

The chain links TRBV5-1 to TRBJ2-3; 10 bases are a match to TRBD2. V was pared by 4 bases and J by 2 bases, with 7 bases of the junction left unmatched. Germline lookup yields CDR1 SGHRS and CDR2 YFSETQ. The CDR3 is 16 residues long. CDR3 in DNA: TGCGCCAGCAGCCCCCGTAGCGGGGGGACCACAGATACGCAGTATTTT. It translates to CASSPRSGGTTDTQYF.

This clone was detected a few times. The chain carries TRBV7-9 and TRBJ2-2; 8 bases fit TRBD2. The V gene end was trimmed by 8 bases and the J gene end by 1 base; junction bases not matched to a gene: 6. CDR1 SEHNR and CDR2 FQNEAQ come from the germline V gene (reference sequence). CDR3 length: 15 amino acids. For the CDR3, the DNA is TGTGCCAGCGACCCAGCGGGGGTGAACACCGGGGAGCTGTTTTTT. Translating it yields CASDPAGVNTGELFF. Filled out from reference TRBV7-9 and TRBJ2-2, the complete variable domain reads DTGVSQNPRHKITKRGQNVTFRCDPISEHNRLYWYRQTLGQGPEFLTYFQNEAQLEKSRLLSDRFSAERPKGSFSTLEIQRTEQGDSAMYLCASDPAGVNTGELFFGEGSRLTVL.

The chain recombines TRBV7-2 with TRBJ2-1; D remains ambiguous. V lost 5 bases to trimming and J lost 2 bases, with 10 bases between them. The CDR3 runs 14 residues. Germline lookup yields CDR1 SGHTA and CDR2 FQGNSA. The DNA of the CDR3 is TGTGCCAGCAGCCAGTATGGGGCCTACAATGAGCAGTTCTTC. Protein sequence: CASSQYGAYNEQFF.

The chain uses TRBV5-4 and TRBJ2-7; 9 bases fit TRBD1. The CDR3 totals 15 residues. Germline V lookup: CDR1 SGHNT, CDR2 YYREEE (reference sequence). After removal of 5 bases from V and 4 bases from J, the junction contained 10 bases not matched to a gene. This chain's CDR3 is CASSQSPGQGYEQYF. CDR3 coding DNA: TGTGCCAGCAGTCAGTCTCCGGGACAGGGTTACGAGCAGTACTTC.

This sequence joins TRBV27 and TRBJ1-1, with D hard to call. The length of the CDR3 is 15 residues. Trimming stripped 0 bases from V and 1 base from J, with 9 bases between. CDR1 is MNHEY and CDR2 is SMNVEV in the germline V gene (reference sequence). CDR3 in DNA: TGTGCCAGCAGTTTATCGTCAGGCCCGAACACTGAAGCTTTCTTT. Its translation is CASSLSSGPNTEAFF.

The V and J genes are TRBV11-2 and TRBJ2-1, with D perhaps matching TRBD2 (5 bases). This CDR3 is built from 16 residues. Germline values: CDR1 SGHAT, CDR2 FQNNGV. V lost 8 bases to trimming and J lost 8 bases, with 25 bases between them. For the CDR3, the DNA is TGTGCCAGCTCTCCCGGTCCGGGGAAGGGTGCTTATGAGCAGTTCTTC. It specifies CASSPGPGKGAYEQFF.

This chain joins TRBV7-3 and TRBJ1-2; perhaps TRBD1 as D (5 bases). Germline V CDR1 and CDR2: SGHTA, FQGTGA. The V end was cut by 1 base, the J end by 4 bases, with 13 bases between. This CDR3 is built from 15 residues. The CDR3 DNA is TGTGCCAGCAGCTTAAAGGGGCCGGGAAGCTATGGCTACACCTTC. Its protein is CASSLKGPGSYGYTF.

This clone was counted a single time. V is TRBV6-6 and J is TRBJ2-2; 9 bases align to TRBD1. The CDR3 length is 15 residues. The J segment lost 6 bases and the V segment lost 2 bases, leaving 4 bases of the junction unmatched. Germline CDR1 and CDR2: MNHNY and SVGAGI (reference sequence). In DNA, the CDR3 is TGTGCCAGCAGTTACGGACAGGGGAAGGCCGGGGAGCTGTTTTTT. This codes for CASSYGQGKAGELFF.

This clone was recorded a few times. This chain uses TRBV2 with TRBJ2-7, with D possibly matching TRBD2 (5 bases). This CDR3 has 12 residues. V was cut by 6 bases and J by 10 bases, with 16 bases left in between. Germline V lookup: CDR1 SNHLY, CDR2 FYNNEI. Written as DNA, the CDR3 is TGTGCCAGCAGACTAGACACCCCGTTTCAGTACTTC. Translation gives CASRLDTPFQYF.

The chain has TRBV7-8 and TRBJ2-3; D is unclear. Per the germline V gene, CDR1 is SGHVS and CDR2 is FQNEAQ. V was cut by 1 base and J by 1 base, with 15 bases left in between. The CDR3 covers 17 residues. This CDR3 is CASSLVRVARGTDTQYF. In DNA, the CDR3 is TGTGCCAGCAGCTTAGTACGAGTGGCCAGAGGCACAGATACGCAGTATTTT.

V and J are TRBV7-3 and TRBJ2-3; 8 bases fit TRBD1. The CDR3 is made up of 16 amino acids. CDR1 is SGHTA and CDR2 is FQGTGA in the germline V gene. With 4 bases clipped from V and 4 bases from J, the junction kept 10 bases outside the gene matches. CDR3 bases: TGTGCCAGCAGCTCAGGGACAGGAAAGGGCGCAGATACGCAGTATTTT. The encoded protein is CASSSGTGKGADTQYF.

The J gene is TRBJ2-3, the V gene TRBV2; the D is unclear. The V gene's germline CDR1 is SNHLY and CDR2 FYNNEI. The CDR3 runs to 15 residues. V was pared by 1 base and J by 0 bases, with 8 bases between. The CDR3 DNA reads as TGTGCCAGCAGTGAAGGTGGCAGCAGCACAGATACGCAGTATTTT. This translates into CASSEGGSSTDTQYF.

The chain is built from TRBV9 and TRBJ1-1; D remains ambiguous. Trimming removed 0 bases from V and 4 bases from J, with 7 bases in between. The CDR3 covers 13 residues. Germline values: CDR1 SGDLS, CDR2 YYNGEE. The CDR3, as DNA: TGTGCCAGCAGCGTAGCTTGGGGCACTGAAGCTTTCTTT. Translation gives CASSVAWGTEAFF.

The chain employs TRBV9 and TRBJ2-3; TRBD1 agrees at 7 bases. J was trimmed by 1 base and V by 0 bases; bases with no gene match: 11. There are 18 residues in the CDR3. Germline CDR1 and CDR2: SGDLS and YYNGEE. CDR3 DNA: TGTGCCAGCAGCGTAGCACCTGGGACAGCTAGTCGCACAGATACGCAGTATTTT. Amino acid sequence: CASSVAPGTASRTDTQYF.

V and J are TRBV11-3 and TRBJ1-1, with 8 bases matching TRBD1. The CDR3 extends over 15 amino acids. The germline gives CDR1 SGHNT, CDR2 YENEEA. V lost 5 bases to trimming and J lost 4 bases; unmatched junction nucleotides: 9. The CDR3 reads CASSPVRGHFTEAFF. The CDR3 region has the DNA TGTGCCAGCAGCCCAGTCAGGGGGCACTTCACTGAAGCTTTCTTT.

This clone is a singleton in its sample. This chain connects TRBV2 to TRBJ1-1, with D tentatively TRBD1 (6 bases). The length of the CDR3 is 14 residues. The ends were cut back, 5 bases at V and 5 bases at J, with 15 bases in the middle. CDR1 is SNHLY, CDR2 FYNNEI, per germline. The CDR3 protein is CASSSQGFWTEAFF. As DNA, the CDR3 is TGTGCCAGCAGTTCACAGGGCTTTTGGACTGAAGCTTTCTTT. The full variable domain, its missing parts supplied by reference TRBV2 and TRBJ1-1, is EPEVTQTPSHQVTQMGQEVILRCVPISNHLYFYWYRQILGQKVEFLVSFYNNEISEKSEIFDDQFSVERPDGSNFTLKIRSTKLEDSAMYFCASSSQGFWTEAFFGQGTRLTVV.